The TCR beta chain described here comes from a study of radiotherapy plus CTLA-4 blockade in lung cancer. Study details: Patients showed objective responses in approximately 17% of cases and disease control in just over 30%. Study-level findings and limits: Dynamics of early blood T cell clones, together with interferon-beta, were reportedly the best predictors of response. TCR clones originating in tumors grew in number in blood after radiotherapy plus ipilimumab.

Comment on this clone: The antigen remains unidentified.

The method was immunoSEQ multiplex PCR; TCRdb's version includes in-frame clones alone and lacks a portion of them. The data show 52,000 or so clones, just under 85% seen once. The CDR3 is 15 amino acids. Germline CDR1 is SGHNT and CDR2 is YYREEE (reference sequence). Trimming took 2 bases from V and 3 from J; bases not matched to a gene: 7. J is TRBJ1-1 and V is TRBV5-4, with TRBD1 matching over 7 bases. Sequencing was performed on peripheral blood, taken from a patient treated with radiotherapy plus ipilimumab. The receptor comes from a human donor with non-small cell lung cancer whose response to radiotherapy plus ipilimumab could not be evaluated. The chain's CDR3 is CASSFSQGPHTEAFF. Here the CDR3 DNA reads TGTGCCAGCAGCTTCTCACAGGGGCCCCACACTGAAGCTTTCTTT. The full variable domain, its missing parts supplied by reference TRBV5-4 and TRBJ1-1, is ETGVTQSPTHLIKTRGQQVTLRCSSQSGHNTVSWYQQALGQGPQFIFQYYREEENGRGNFPPRFSGLQFPNYSSELNVNALELDDSALYLCASSFSQGPHTEAFFGQGTRLTVV.